This TCR beta chain comes out of a study of T cell responses to AZD1222 COVID-19 vaccine. Overall study findings and caveats: White British people made up most donors, females outnumbered males, and clonal diversity was possibly underestimated.

Turning to this clone: Its target is unknown.

Method: immunoSEQ multiplex PCR; TCRdb's copy keeps in-frame clones and lacks some. This table holds around 87,000 clones, approximately 90% found once. The sample in question was peripheral blood, obtained 28 days after the second AZD1222 dose. The TCR sequence derives from an adult who received the AZD1222 COVID-19 vaccine.

CDR3: CASSSRGGLNEKLFF. The DNA for the CDR3 is TGTGCCAGCAGCTCTAGAGGAGGCCTTAATGAAAAACTGTTTTTT. This chain connects TRBV13 to TRBJ1-4; no reliable D call. The V and J ends lost 4 bases and 4 bases respectively, with 13 bases between them. The length of the CDR3 is 15 residues. Germline V gives CDR1 PRHDT, CDR2 FYEKMQ (reference sequence).